These T cell receptor beta chains were read from a single sample in a study of blood T cell repertoires in COVID-19. This table comes from immunoSEQ multiplex PCR, and its TCRdb copy is limited to in-frame clones, with some not included. The sample lists some 240,000 clones; 84% were seen once. The sequenced sample was PBMCs or T cells enriched from blood (not recorded which). These receptors came from a man aged 45-65 years who had recovered from COVID-19. CDR3s include the opening cysteine and the closing phenylalanine or tryptophan. The size entry is marked missing in some rows and otherwise reads once, few, many or a size class.

once TRBV28 CASSLRGPESNQPQHF
- TRBV3-1/TRBV3-2 CASSQGANEQFF
- TRBV9 CASSVTWGPGNEQFF
- TRBV9 CASSVERYSGNTIYF
- TRBV30 CAWSGGTGGRANNSPLHF
- TRBV4-2 CASSQQTGGLNTEAFF
- TRBV2 CASEQGGGIQYF
- TRBV3-1/TRBV3-2 CASSHLAASYEQYF
- TRBV28 CAGASGNTGELFF
- TRBV28 CASSSTGYNSPLHF
- TRBV28 CASSLFGQVTYGYTF
once TRBV19 CASSPSGRSQPQHF
- TRBV10-1 CASSSAGGITGELFF
- TRBV1 CTSSPLRPTYNEQFF
- TRBV4-3 CASSQVRDTGLEQYF
once TRBV11-3 CASSLDRREAGETQYF
- TRBV12-3/TRBV12-4 CASSFGPDEQFF
- TRBV5-1 CASSQDRVYNSPLHF
- TRBV12-3/TRBV12-4 CASSFGGTGYTF
- TRBV5-1 CASSASGGGYNEQFF
- TRBV7-3 CASSLAASGLTDTQYF
few TRBV11-3 CASSTQGAGGTGELFF
- TRBV5-4 CASRERDTQYF
- TRBV5-4 CASSPGTSGGVETQYF
- TRBV15 CATSRDRAWGAVNTEAFF
- TRBV9 CASSGSGGATDTQYF
- TRBV5-1 CASSPGVPQETQYF